A selection of T cell receptor beta chains follows, all from one sample in a study of blood T cell repertoires in COVID-19. Only in-frame clones appear in the TCRdb table, and some are missing; sequencing was by immunoSEQ multiplex PCR. Altogether roughly 440,000 clones are present, about 91% being singletons, with the ten largest covering roughly 13%. The sequencing sample was made of peripheral blood. The receptor set was obtained from a woman between 45 and 65 years old with COVID-19, enrolled during active disease. Both conserved end residues are part of each CDR3. Each record gives: D gene, J gene, V gene, clone size, CDR3 protein, CDR3 DNA. D genes are given only for firm matches. Size is omitted from some rows. Given values are once, few, many or a class for expanded clones.

TRBD2 | TRBJ2-3 | TRBV3-1/TRBV3-2 | . | CASSQDLSGGITDTQYF | TGTGCCAGCAGCCAAGACCTCAGCGGGGGGATCACAGATACGCAGTATTTT
TRBD1 | TRBJ1-2 | TRBV30 | . | CAFQRDSGGYGYTF | TGTGCCTTCCAAAGGGACAGTGGTGGCTATGGCTACACCTTC
. | TRBJ2-1 | TRBV24-1 | . | CATSDPRSDTSSYNEQFF | TGTGCCACCAGTGATCCTAGGTCAGATACTAGCTCCTACAATGAGCAGTTCTTC
TRBD1 | TRBJ1-6 | TRBV11-1 | few | CASSLTGNNSPLHF | TGTGCCAGCAGCTTGACAGGGAATAATTCACCCCTCCACTTT
TRBD1 | TRBJ1-4 | TRBV18 | . | CASSPRQGDEKLFF | TGTGCCAGCTCACCACGGCAGGGGGATGAAAAACTGTTTTTT
TRBD1 | TRBJ1-1 | TRBV19 | few | CASSADRGGETEAFF | TGTGCCAGTAGTGCCGACAGGGGAGGAGAGACTGAAGCTTTCTTT
TRBD1 | TRBJ2-2 | TRBV5-1 | few | CASSLEGQGRELFF | TGCGCCAGCAGCTTGGAGGGACAGGGTCGGGAGCTGTTTTTT
TRBD1 | TRBJ1-1 | TRBV27 | . | CASSRPGTDEAFF | TGTGCCAGCAGTCGCCCCGGGACAGATGAAGCTTTCTTT
. | TRBJ1-2 | TRBV18 | . | CASSPSQGRGYGYTF | TGTGCCAGCTCACCGAGCCAGGGACGGGGGTATGGCTACACCTTC
. | TRBJ1-6 | TRBV30 | . | CAWSTGGESPLHF | TGTGCCTGGAGTACAGGCGGAGAGTCACCCCTCCACTTT
TRBD1 | TRBJ1-2 | TRBV30 | . | CAWRKQGLNYGYTF | TGTGCCTGGAGGAAACAGGGGCTAAACTATGGCTACACCTTC
. | TRBJ1-4 | TRBV10-3 | few | CATGTQPNEKLFF | TGTGCCACCGGGACACAGCCAAATGAAAAACTGTTTTTT
TRBD2 | TRBJ2-3 | TRBV18 | . | CASSPPGLGTDTQYF | TGTGCCAGCTCACCGCCGGGACTAGGCACAGATACGCAGTATTTT
TRBD1 | TRBJ1-5 | TRBV12-3/TRBV12-4 | . | CASNGQGHQPQHF | TGTGCCAGCAACGGACAGGGCCATCAGCCCCAGCATTTT
TRBD1 | TRBJ2-2 | TRBV4-1 | . | CASSRTPGTGWRRDTGELFF | TGCGCCAGCAGCCGTACCCCCGGGACAGGGTGGAGACGAGACACCGGGGAGCTGTTTTTT
. | TRBJ1-1 | TRBV18 | once | CASSRGGGTEAFF | TGTGCCAGCTCCCGTGGGGGAGGCACTGAAGCTTTCTTT
. | TRBJ1-6 | TRBV5-4 | . | CASSLGRESPLHF | TGTGCCAGCAGCCTAGGCCGCGAATCACCCCTCCACTTT
. | TRBJ2-5 | TRBV11-2 | few | CASSSLDSQETQYF | TGTGCCAGCAGCTCATTGGACAGTCAAGAGACCCAGTACTTC
. | TRBJ1-1 | TRBV5-1 | few | CASSLTGLGNTEAFF | TGCGCCAGCAGCTTGACAGGGTTGGGGAACACTGAAGCTTTCTTT
. | TRBJ2-2 | TRBV7-6 | . | CASSSGLARTGELFF | TGTGCCAGCAGCTCGGGACTGGCGAGGACCGGGGAGCTGTTTTTT
TRBD2 | TRBJ2-2 | TRBV30 | . | CAWSGGLAGVTGELFF | TGTGCCTGGAGTGGCGGACTAGCGGGGGTCACCGGGGAGCTGTTTTTT
. | TRBJ2-7 | TRBV2 | . | CASSEAPAYEQYF | TGTGCCAGCAGTGAGGCACCCGCCTACGAGCAGTACTTC
TRBD1 | TRBJ2-4 | TRBV19 | . | CASSPQGALRNIQYF | TGTGCCAGTAGTCCCCAGGGGGCCCTCAGAAACATTCAGTACTTC
. | TRBJ1-2 | TRBV28 | . | CASSARDSYGYTF | TGTGCCAGCAGCGCCCGGGACTCCTATGGCTACACCTTC
TRBD2 | TRBJ2-1 | TRBV5-1 | once | CASSWSGRGGNEQFF | TGCGCCAGCAGCTGGTCAGGACGCGGGGGGAATGAGCAGTTCTTC
. | TRBJ2-2 | TRBV20-1 | . | CSASRGRTGELFF | TGCAGTGCTAGTAGGGGTAGGACCGGGGAGCTGTTTTTT
. | TRBJ2-5 | TRBV12-3/TRBV12-4 | . | CASSFTVTETQYF | TGTGCCAGCAGTTTTACAGTAACAGAGACCCAGTACTTC
. | TRBJ2-6 | TRBV28 | . | CASISGSYSGANVLTF | TGTGCCAGCATTTCCGGGTCTTACTCTGGGGCCAACGTCCTGACTTTC
. | TRBJ2-7 | TRBV5-1 | . | CASSALVEEGEQYF | TGCGCCAGCAGCGCCCTTGTTGAGGAAGGCGAGCAGTACTTC
. | TRBJ1-6 | TRBV4-1 | . | CASSRIQNSPLHF | TGCGCCAGCAGCCGAATACAGAATTCACCCCTCCACTTT
. | TRBJ2-7 | TRBV19 | . | CAIKPGHSSYEQYF | TGTGCCATAAAACCGGGACATAGCTCCTACGAGCAGTACTTC
TRBD1 | TRBJ2-6 | TRBV18 | . | CASSLPGQGTGANVLTF | TGTGCCAGCTCACTCCCGGGACAGGGGACCGGGGCCAACGTCCTGACTTTC
. | TRBJ1-2 | TRBV5-1 | . | CASSTYRDRYGYTF | TGCGCCAGCAGCACATACAGGGACCGCTATGGCTACACCTTC
. | TRBJ1-1 | TRBV6-6 | . | CASSEGRANTEAFF | TGTGCCAGCAGTGAGGGTCGGGCGAACACTGAAGCTTTCTTT
TRBD2 | TRBJ2-3 | TRBV5-1 | . | CASSSSGETDTQYF | TGCGCCAGCAGCTCGAGCGGGGAGACAGATACGCAGTATTTT
. | TRBJ2-2 | TRBV30 | . | CAWSRGAPNTGELFF | TGTGCCTGGAGTCGGGGGGCACCGAACACCGGGGAGCTGTTTTTT
. | TRBJ2-1 | TRBV19 | . | CASSRGSGHYNEQFF | TGTGCCAGTAGTAGAGGTAGCGGCCACTACAATGAGCAGTTCTTC
. | TRBJ1-6 | TRBV5-3 | . | CARSLVRVGLFNGNNSPLHF | TGTGCCAGAAGCTTGGTTCGCGTAGGACTTTTTAATGGGAATAATTCACCCCTCCACTTT
TRBD2 | TRBJ2-3 | TRBV5-4 | once | CAASGERGGDTQYF | TGTGCGGCCAGTGGGGAGCGGGGTGGGGATACGCAGTATTTT
TRBD1 | TRBJ1-2 | TRBV29-1 | . | CSVALTGSLFNYGYTF | TGCAGCGTGGCCTTGACAGGGTCCCTTTTTAACTATGGCTACACCTTC
TRBD2 | TRBJ2-1 | TRBV15 | . | CATSVMGASGAIRGNEQFF | TGTGCCACCAGCGTCATGGGGGCTAGCGGGGCTATTCGGGGGAATGAGCAGTTCTTC